This T cell receptor beta chain was sequenced during a study of blood T cells in healthy people across ages. Study outcomes and limitations: Possibly confounding the expanded clonotype changes was the fact that donor CMV status was unknown. Higher diversity and more naive CD4+ cells were features of long-lived donors, compared to aged donors.

The use of a sample-barcoded 5' primer and a J-beta primer mix characterized a second PCR of roughly 7 to 11 cycles. Template switching added a 12-random-nucleotide identifier to every cDNA molecule. MiXCR, applied by TCRdb to the 5' RACE reads, yields one record per CDR3 protein. The sample shows fewer than 1.5 million distinct CDR3 sequences, approximately 40% of them seen only once. In the case of this clonotype: Its specificity is unknown.

Germline CDR1 and CDR2: KGHDR and SFDVKD. This CDR3 spans 10 amino acids. Trimming left V 5 bases short and J 7 bases short, with 5 bases between. Sequenced sample: blood. The chain links TRBV24-1 to TRBJ2-7; D unclear. The sequence was collected from a woman aged 18-29 years in good health. The CDR3 spells CATSVNEQYF. The DNA of the CDR3 is TGTGCCACCAGTGTAAATGAGCAGTACTTC.